The 4 T cell receptor beta chains below were found in one sample sequenced in a study of blood T cell repertoires in COVID-19. This table comes from immunoSEQ multiplex PCR, and its TCRdb copy is limited to in-frame clones, with some not included. The sample yields approximately 200,000 clones, roughly 83% seen once. Sequencing was carried out using peripheral blood. All receptors come from a woman aged 45-59 years with acute or convalescent COVID-19.

This CDR3 is CASSSRLRKETQYF. The CDR3 region has the DNA TGTGCCAGCAGCTCCCGACTGAGAAAAGAGACCCAGTACTTC. This chain uses TRBV5-6 with TRBJ2-5; D is undetermined. Trimming took off 3 bases at V and 3 bases at J, with 12 bases between the two ends. Germline CDR1 reads SGHDT; CDR2 reads YYEEEE. The CDR3 length is 14 residues.

The chain has TRBV7-2 and TRBJ1-3; D gene ambiguous. The V gene lost 1 base and the J gene lost 1 base, with 11 bases spanning the gap. CDR1 is SGHTA, CDR2 FQGNSA, per germline. The CDR3 has 16 residues. Here the CDR3 reads CASSLGAGRSGNTIYF. CDR3 in DNA: TGTGCCAGCAGCTTAGGAGCGGGGAGATCTGGAAACACCATATATTTT.

V usage is TRBV15 and J usage is TRBJ2-3; D remains unclear. The CDR3 totals 17 residues. Germline-derived CDR1 and CDR2 are LNHNV and YYDKDF (reference sequence). Deletions cut 5 bases from V and 0 bases from J, with 18 bases between. The CDR3 region has the DNA TGTGCCACCAGCCCCCTCCTTAGAGCGTCTAGCACAGATACGCAGTATTTT. Its translation: CATSPLLRASSTDTQYF.

The table lists this clone with a count of one. The chain recombines TRBV5-5 with TRBJ2-2; maybe TRBD2 (5 bases). In germline, CDR1 is SGHKS, CDR2 YYEKEE (reference sequence). V lost 1 base to trimming and J lost 2 bases, with 12 bases between them. The CDR3 sequence is 16 residues long. CDR3 in amino acids: CASSLRVGVNTGELFF. CDR3 coding DNA: TGTGCCAGCAGCTTGCGTGTCGGGGTAAACACCGGGGAGCTGTTTTTT.